One sample yielded the 30 T cell receptor beta chains listed below, sequenced in a study of blood T cell repertoires in COVID-19 (dated by TCRdb to about 2020). Receptors were amplified or captured by the immunoSEQ multiplex PCR assay. TCRdb re-hosts the immuneACCESS table, in-frame sequences only. Its copies lack some clones; in the studies checked, an unresolved V gene accounts for under half of them, and the cause for the rest is not known. Present in this sample are 60,000 to 95,000 clones, 87% of which were seen just once. Around 5.8% of the sample belongs to the ten largest clones. Sample: peripheral blood. These receptors were collected from a woman between 45 and 60 years old with acute or convalescent COVID-19.

This chain links TRBV19 with TRBJ1-2; D call uncertain. This CDR3 has 12 amino acids. CDR1 and CDR2 from the germline V gene are LNHDA and SQIVND (reference sequence). V dropped 1 base and J dropped 7 bases, with 7 bases sitting between them. The CDR3 DNA reads as TGTGCCAGTAGTATAGGAGGTGGTGGCTACACCTTC. Its translation: CASSIGGGGYTF.

This rearrangement joins TRBV24-1 to TRBJ1-5, with 8 positions matching TRBD1. Trimming cost V 10 bases and J 7 bases; bases outside gene matches: 8. The CDR3 totals 13 residues. The germline gives CDR1 KGHDR, CDR2 SFDVKD. The DNA for the CDR3 is TGTGCCACGACACAGGGGGTAGGCCAGCCCCAGCATTTT. Its protein is CATTQGVGQPQHF.

The chain uses TRBV19 and TRBJ1-2, with D tentatively TRBD1 (6 bases). This CDR3 has 13 amino acids. In germline, CDR1 is LNHDA, CDR2 SQIVND (reference sequence). Between the trimmed V and J ends, which lost 6 bases and 6 bases, there was a span of 14 bases. This CDR3 is CASRIGQGNGYTF. CDR3 DNA: TGTGCCAGTAGAATCGGTCAGGGGAATGGCTACACCTTC.

The CDR3 sequence is CASTSGEQGMELFF. CDR3 coding DNA: TGTGCCAGCACGTCAGGGGAGCAAGGGATGGAACTGTTTTTT. The chain uses TRBV6-5 and TRBJ1-4, with D possibly TRBD1 on 6 matching bases. V lost 7 bases, J lost 12 bases, and 21 bases lay in between. CDR3 length: 14 amino acids. CDR1 and CDR2 (germline): MNHEY, SVGAGI.

The genes are TRBV4-3 and TRBJ1-1; D is unresolved. The V end was cut by 1 base, the J end by 5 bases, with 8 bases between. CDR1 is LGHNA, CDR2 YSLEER, per germline. The CDR3 totals 13 residues. CDR3 in DNA: TGCGCCAGCAGCCAAGTTCCGGGTACTGAAGCTTTCTTT. It codes for CASSQVPGTEAFF.

V usage is TRBV30 and J usage is TRBJ1-4; 7 positions agree with TRBD1. V lost 0 bases to trimming and J lost 10 bases; unmatched junction nucleotides: 11. Germline CDR1 and CDR2: GTSNPN and SVGIG (reference sequence). CDR3 length: 15 residues. The CDR3 reads CAWSVGRGRGVKLFF. CDR3 coding DNA: TGTGCCTGGAGTGTCGGGAGGGGGCGCGGGGTAAAACTGTTTTTT.

This chain joins TRBV25-1 and TRBJ1-3; D is uncertain. The V end was cut by 3 bases, the J end by 0 bases, with 12 bases between. Germline V gene lookup returns CDR1 MGHDK and CDR2 SYGVNS. This CDR3 contains 16 residues. The CDR3 nucleotides are TGTGCCAGCAGTGACGCACTGACACACTCTGGAAACACCATATATTTT. Translation: CASSDALTHSGNTIYF.

This sequence joins TRBV7-2 and TRBJ1-1; possibly TRBD1 for D (6 bases). Trimming took off 2 bases at V and 5 bases at J, with 12 bases between the two ends. Germline assignment: CDR1 SGHTA and CDR2 FQGNSA. This CDR3 has 14 residues. The CDR3 DNA reads TGTGCCAGCAGCTTAAATCTAGGGGGTACTGAAGCTTTCTTT. Translation: CASSLNLGGTEAFF.

The chain uses TRBV7-2 and TRBJ1-5; tentative D call: TRBD1 (5 bases). There are 13 residues in the CDR3. CDR1 is SGHTA and CDR2 is FQGNSA in the germline V gene. The V gene lost 4 bases and the J gene lost 5 bases, with 9 bases spanning the gap. In DNA, the CDR3 is TGTGCCAGCAGCTCGGGGACTTATCAGCCCCAGCATTTT. Translated: CASSSGTYQPQHF. Variable domain in full (rest from reference TRBV7-2 and TRBJ1-5): GAGVSQSPSNKVTEKGKDVELRCDPISGHTALYWYRQSLGQGLEFLIYFQGNSAPDKSGLPSDRFSAERTGGSVSTLTIQRTQQEDSAVYLCASSSGTYQPQHFGDGTRLSIL.

V and J are TRBV2 and TRBJ1-4; D is ambiguous. The CDR3 loop spans 14 amino acids. V was trimmed by 6 bases and J by 0 bases, leaving 8 bases between them. The germline V gene has CDR1 SNHLY and CDR2 FYNNEI. The CDR3 DNA reads TGTGCCAGCAGAGGAGGCGCAACTAATGAAAAACTGTTTTTT. This sequence encodes CASRGGATNEKLFF. Looking up the rest from reference TRBV2 and TRBJ1-4 gives the full variable domain: EPEVTQTPSHQVTQMGQEVILRCVPISNHLYFYWYRQILGQKVEFLVSFYNNEISEKSEIFDDQFSVERPDGSNFTLKIRSTKLEDSAMYFCASRGGATNEKLFFGSGTQLSVL.

Only one count was recorded for this clone. This chain links TRBV18 with TRBJ2-7, with D possibly matching TRBD1 (6 bases). CDR3 length equals 14 residues. Germline V gene lookup returns CDR1 KGHSH and CDR2 LQKENI. V lost 3 bases and J 0 bases, leaving 9 bases between the germline ends. This chain's CDR3 is CASSPDRNSYEQYF. The CDR3 DNA reads TGTGCCAGCTCACCGGACAGAAACTCCTACGAGCAGTACTTC.

The chain couples TRBV4-2 to TRBJ1-5; 7 nucleotides match TRBD1. This CDR3 is 15 amino acids long. With 6 bases clipped from V and 0 bases from J, the junction kept 5 bases outside the gene matches. CDR1 is LGHNA, CDR2 YNFKEQ, per germline. The CDR3 coding sequence is TGTGCCAGCAGTTCGCAGGGGGATAGCAATCAGCCCCAGCATTTT. This encodes CASSSQGDSNQPQHF.

This clone showed up just once. This rearrangement joins TRBV4-1 to TRBJ1-6; D uncertain. Per germline, CDR1 MGHRA and CDR2 YSYEKL. The V end lost 0 bases, the J end lost 7 bases, and 13 bases lay between the germline ends. This CDR3 spans 16 amino acids. CDR3 bases: TGCGCCAGCAGCCAAGATCAGCGACCGATCAATTCACCCCTCCACTTT. This encodes CASSQDQRPINSPLHF.

V gene TRBV9 combines with J gene TRBJ2-5; 13 nucleotides agree with TRBD2. This CDR3 is built from 16 residues. After removal of 3 bases from V and 1 base from J, the junction contained 3 bases not matched to a gene. Germline values: CDR1 SGDLS, CDR2 YYNGEE. The CDR3 is CASSGRTSGGQETQYF. The DNA for the CDR3 is TGTGCCAGCAGCGGACGGACTAGCGGGGGCCAAGAGACCCAGTACTTC.

The V call is TRBV11-2, the J call TRBJ1-2, with 10 bases fitting TRBD1. CDR3 length: 14 amino acids. Trimming took 4 bases from V and 3 from J; bases not matched to a gene: 2. CDR1 and CDR2 (germline): SGHAT, FQNNGV. CDR3 in amino acids: CASSWDRGDYGYTF. CDR3 DNA sequence: TGTGCCAGCAGCTGGGACAGGGGTGACTATGGCTACACCTTC.

This clone has only one observation. The chain is built from TRBV2 and TRBJ2-7; tentatively, D is TRBD2 (5 bases). The CDR3 length is 12 residues. Per germline, CDR1 SNHLY and CDR2 FYNNEI. The ends were cut back, 7 bases at V and 1 base at J, with 8 bases in the middle. In nucleotides, the CDR3 is TGTGCCAGCAAGGACTTATCCTACGAGCAGTACTTC. This codes for CASKDLSYEQYF.

V gene TRBV3-1 (or the pseudogene TRBV3-2) combines with J gene TRBJ1-1, with a tentative D call TRBD1 (6 bases). Trimming cost V 3 bases and J 5 bases, with 10 bases left between them. Looked up from germline, CDR1 is LGHDT and CDR2 is YNNKEL (reference sequence). This CDR3 contains 13 residues. The CDR3 DNA reads TGTGCCAGCAGCCAGGGGGCAAATACTGAAGCTTTCTTT. This gives the protein CASSQGANTEAFF.

The chain couples TRBV6-2 or TRBV6-3 to TRBJ2-7; 12 bases are shared with TRBD2. The V gene's germline CDR1 is MNHEY and CDR2 SVGEGT. The CDR3 totals 16 residues. V lost 6 bases to trimming and J lost 4 bases; unmatched junction nucleotides: 10. CDR3 in amino acids: CASSRTSGRPTYEQYF. The CDR3 DNA reads as TGTGCCAGCAGCCGAACTAGCGGGAGGCCTACTTACGAGCAGTACTTC.

The chain carries TRBV7-9 and TRBJ2-5, with TRBD1 identical over 7 bases. The CDR3 contains 14 residues. Germline values: CDR1 SEHNR, CDR2 FQNEAQ (reference sequence). V lost 7 bases, J lost 1 base, and 6 bases stayed unmatched. In nucleotides, the CDR3 is TGTGCCAGCACCCTTGCAGGGGGCCAAGAGACCCAGTACTTC. As protein: CASTLAGGQETQYF.

This clone was counted once. The chain has TRBV3-1 (or the pseudogene TRBV3-2) and TRBJ1-1; 9 bases match TRBD1. Germline V CDR1 and CDR2: LGHDT, YNNKEL (reference sequence). CDR3 size: 17 residues. Trimming at V came to 4 bases and at J to 4 bases, leaving 13 bases not matched to a gene. This CDR3 reads CASSLLGGQGPSTEAFF. The CDR3 nucleotides are TGTGCCAGCAGCCTCCTTGGGGGACAGGGTCCCAGCACTGAAGCTTTCTTT.

This chain connects TRBV6-6 to TRBJ1-5; D possibly corresponds to TRBD1 (6 bases). V was trimmed by 7 bases and J by 6 bases, leaving 16 bases between them. CDR3 size: 14 residues. Germline lookup yields CDR1 MNHNY and CDR2 SVGAGI (reference sequence). The CDR3 loop reads CASTRSGVGQPQHF. As DNA, the CDR3 is TGTGCCAGCACGAGGTCAGGGGTGGGTCAGCCCCAGCATTTT.

The chain has TRBV28 and TRBJ2-5, with 8 nucleotides matching TRBD2. J lost 1 base, V lost 3 bases, and 1 base had no gene match. CDR1 is MDHEN, CDR2 SYDVKM, per germline. The CDR3 sequence is 14 residues long. CDR3 in amino acids: CASSFGGAQETQYF. The CDR3 DNA is TGTGCCAGCAGTTTCGGGGGGGCCCAAGAGACCCAGTACTTC. Variable domain in full (rest from reference TRBV28 and TRBJ2-5): DVKVTQSSRYLVKRTGEKVFLECVQDMDHENMFWYRQDPGLGLRLIYFSYDVKMKEKGDIPEGYSVSREKKERFSLILESASTNQTSMYLCASSFGGAQETQYFGPGTRLLVL.

This chain joins TRBV6-5 and TRBJ1-2; possible D gene TRBD1, 6 bases. CDR3 length: 14 residues. Trimming took 2 bases from V and 0 from J, leaving 7 bases between them. The germline V gene encodes CDR1 MNHEY and CDR2 SVGAGI. CDR3 protein: CASSYRTANYGYTF. In nucleotides, the CDR3 is TGTGCCAGCAGTTACCGGACAGCTAACTATGGCTACACCTTC.

The V and J genes are TRBV6-5 and TRBJ2-5; 7 bases line up with TRBD2. CDR1 and CDR2 from the germline V gene are MNHEY and SVGAGI. J gave up 0 bases and V 2 bases, and 3 bases lay outside the gene matches. The CDR3 contains 15 residues. The CDR3 spells CASSYPSGNQETQYF. CDR3 nucleotide sequence: TGTGCCAGCAGTTACCCTAGCGGAAACCAAGAGACCCAGTACTTC.

V is TRBV3-1 (or the pseudogene TRBV3-2) and J is TRBJ1-4; D gene ambiguous. Per the germline V gene, CDR1 is LGHDT and CDR2 is YNNKEL (reference sequence). The CDR3 runs 16 residues. Between the trimmed V and J ends, which lost 1 base and 8 bases, there was a span of 17 bases. This CDR3 is CASSQVGKDGEEKLFF. The CDR3 DNA sequence: TGTGCCAGCAGCCAAGTTGGGAAGGACGGGGAAGAAAAACTGTTTTTT.

V is TRBV7-9 and J is TRBJ2-3; D perhaps matches TRBD2 (5 bases). CDR1 SEHNR and CDR2 FQNEAQ come from the germline V gene (reference sequence). Trimming took 8 bases from V and 0 from J, leaving 12 bases between them. This CDR3 comprises 14 residues. The CDR3 loop is CASEDSSSTDTQYF. CDR3 nucleotide sequence: TGTGCCAGCGAGGACTCGTCTAGCACAGATACGCAGTATTTT.

This chain uses TRBV6-6 with TRBJ1-2, with D possibly TRBD1 on 5 matching bases. The CDR3 covers 11 residues. With 6 bases removed from V and 8 bases from J, the gap between germline ends came to 10 bases. The germline V gene has CDR1 MNHNY and CDR2 SVGAGI (reference sequence). The CDR3 is CASRIGGGYTF. DNA of the CDR3: TGTGCCAGCAGGATTGGGGGGGGCTACACCTTC.

In this sample, this clone turned up a few times. V usage is TRBV19 and J usage is TRBJ1-5; D might be TRBD1 (5 bases). Trimming left V 6 bases short and J 2 bases short, with 20 bases between. The CDR3 totals 17 residues. Per germline, CDR1 LNHDA and CDR2 SQIVND (reference sequence). The CDR3 region is CASSRRGLHPGNQPQHF. For the CDR3, the DNA is TGTGCCAGTAGCAGAAGGGGACTACATCCGGGCAATCAGCCCCAGCATTTT.

Concerning this clone: Other DNA variants within this sample encode the same CDR3. The chain is built from TRBV10-2 and TRBJ1-5, with D unclear. CDR1 is WSHSY, CDR2 SAAADI, per germline. V lost 8 bases, J lost 0 bases, and 8 bases lay in between. This CDR3 comprises 13 residues. CDR3 region: CASRSNSNQPQHF. CDR3 coding DNA: TGCGCCAGCCGGTCGAATAGCAATCAGCCCCAGCATTTT.

V is TRBV2 and J is TRBJ1-5; the match to TRBD1 covers 7 bases. The germline CDR1 and CDR2 sequences are SNHLY and FYNNEI. There are 15 residues in the CDR3. After removal of 4 bases from V and 5 bases from J, the junction contained 8 bases not matched to a gene. The CDR3 protein is CASSGHTGVDQPQHF. CDR3 nucleotides: TGTGCCAGCAGTGGCCACACAGGGGTTGATCAGCCCCAGCATTTT.